The 18 T cell receptor beta chains below come from one sample, sequenced in a study of T-cell memory formation after mild COVID-19. TCRdb passed the 5' RACE reads through MiXCR, listing each CDR3 protein once. This sample yields roughly 450,000 distinct CDR3 sequences, of which about a sixth are seen a single time; 20% to 25% belongs to the top ten. What was sequenced was PBMCs or a T cell subset sorted from them (not recorded which). The receptors come from a young man who had mild COVID-19 (a few samples of this study predate the infection). Cell type and time point are not known.

The chain carries TRBV12-3 or TRBV12-4 and TRBJ2-5; D is perhaps TRBD1 or TRBD2 (5 bases each). V lost 2 bases and J lost 3, with 10 bases in between. CDR3 length: 14 residues. DNA of the CDR3: TGTGCCAGCAGTTTACTCGGGGCGGAAGAGACCCAGTACTTC. This gives the protein CASSLLGAEETQYF.

The J gene is TRBJ2-2, the V gene TRBV4-1; D gene ambiguous. V lost 4 bases and J 4 bases, leaving 16 bases between the germline ends. Per germline, CDR1 MGHRA and CDR2 YSYEKL. This CDR3 is built from 16 residues. CDR3 nucleotides: TGCGCCAGCAGCCGACCTTTGGGTGCTCGCACCGGGGAGCTGTTTTTT. Translated, it gives CASSRPLGARTGELFF.

The chain uses TRBV5-5 and TRBJ2-5; 9 bases align to TRBD1. Trimming took 5 bases from V and 4 from J; bases not matched to a gene: 6. The CDR3 spans 14 residues. The V gene's germline CDR1 is SGHKS and CDR2 YYEKEE (reference sequence). DNA for the CDR3: TGTGCCAGCAGTTCGCCGGACAGGGGAGAGACCCAGTACTTC. This codes for CASSSPDRGETQYF.

The sample holds a few counts of this clonotype. This chain connects TRBV7-2 to TRBJ2-1; 11 bases map to TRBD2. This CDR3 comprises 15 residues. The germline gives CDR1 SGHTA, CDR2 FQGNSA. Trimming cost V 6 bases and J 4 bases; bases outside gene matches: 5. In nucleotides, the CDR3 is TGTGCCAGCAGACTCGGACTAGCGGGTTACAATGAGCAGTTCTTC. Protein product: CASRLGLAGYNEQFF. The entire variable domain, with the rest obtained from reference TRBV7-2 and TRBJ2-1, is as follows: GAGVSQSPSNKVTEKGKDVELRCDPISGHTALYWYRQSLGQGLEFLIYFQGNSAPDKSGLPSDRFSAERTGGSVSTLTIQRTQQEDSAVYLCASRLGLAGYNEQFFGPGTRLTVL.

This clonotype turned up a few times. This chain uses TRBV18 with TRBJ1-4; 7 bases are a match to TRBD1. From germline, CDR1 is KGHSH and CDR2 LQKENI. This CDR3 contains 13 residues. V was pared by 5 bases and J by 7 bases, with 4 bases of the junction left unmatched. CDR3 sequence: CASSTGEAEKLFF. The DNA of the CDR3 is TGTGCCAGCTCAACAGGGGAGGCTGAAAAACTGTTTTTT.

The genes are TRBV5-6 and TRBJ2-3, with a tentative D call TRBD1 (5 bases). Trimming left V 6 bases short and J 4 bases short, with 9 bases between. The CDR3 extends over 12 amino acids. Germline-derived CDR1 and CDR2 are SGHDT and YYEEEE. CDR3 DNA sequence: TGTGCCAGCACGCAGGGTGCAGATACGCAGTATTTT. Amino acids: CASTQGADTQYF.

This clonotype showed up just a few times. V gene TRBV5-1 combines with J gene TRBJ2-3; 9 bases line up with TRBD2. J gave up 4 bases and V 9 bases, and 9 bases lay outside the gene matches. This CDR3 is 14 amino acids long. Germline assignment: CDR1 SGHRS and CDR2 YFSETQ. CDR3 amino acids: CAIKRGVLADTQYF. The CDR3 nucleotides are TGCGCCATCAAGCGGGGGGTGTTGGCAGATACGCAGTATTTT.

In this sample, this clonotype turned up a few times. This rearrangement joins TRBV19 to TRBJ2-3; tentative D call: TRBD1 (6 bases). V lost 6 bases and J lost 4, with 14 bases in between. This CDR3 is built from 14 residues. Per germline, CDR1 LNHDA and CDR2 SQIVND (reference sequence). CDR3 DNA: TGTGCCAGTAGCACCCTGGACAGATCAGATACGCAGTATTTT. Protein product: CASSTLDRSDTQYF. Combining the CDR3 with reference TRBV19 and TRBJ2-3 gives the whole variable domain DGGITQSPKYLFRKEGQNVTLSCEQNLNHDAMYWYRQDPGQGLRLIYYSQIVNDFQKGDIAEGYSVSREKKESFPLTVTSAQKNPTAFYLCASSTLDRSDTQYFGPGTRLTVL.

This clonotype occurred a few times. The chain recombines TRBV5-1 with TRBJ1-4, with D perhaps matching TRBD1 (6 bases). Trimming removed 0 bases at V and 8 bases at J, with 11 bases between. The CDR3 covers 14 residues. In germline, CDR1 is SGHRS, CDR2 YFSETQ. The CDR3 region is CASSLEPGEEKLFF. The CDR3 DNA is TGCGCCAGCAGCTTGGAACCAGGGGAAGAAAAACTGTTTTTT.

The CDR3 loop is CASSLNVRGAKNIQYF. The CDR3 region has the DNA TGCGCCAGCAGCTTGAATGTCCGAGGAGCCAAAAACATTCAGTACTTC. This chain connects TRBV5-1 to TRBJ2-4, with D hard to call. Germline V lookup: CDR1 SGHRS, CDR2 YFSETQ. The CDR3 sequence is 16 residues long. Trimming took off 1 base at V and 0 bases at J, with 11 bases between the two ends.

V and J are TRBV6-5 and TRBJ1-5; D ambiguous. Per germline, CDR1 MNHEY and CDR2 SVGAGI. The CDR3 extends over 13 amino acids. Trimming removed 0 bases from V and 6 bases from J, with 6 bases in between. The CDR3 is CASSYSILQPQHF. The DNA of the CDR3 is TGTGCCAGCAGTTACTCGATCCTTCAGCCCCAGCATTTT.

The chain joins TRBV29-1 to TRBJ2-2; 7 nucleotides line up with TRBD1. V lost 7 bases and J lost 5; bases outside the gene matches: 4. Germline V gives CDR1 SQVTM, CDR2 ANQGSEA. CDR3 length equals 12 residues. The DNA for the CDR3 is TGCAGCGGGGGACAGTGGACCGGGGAGCTGTTTTTT. Protein: CSGGQWTGELFF.

This clonotype was counted between two and nine times. V is TRBV12-3 or TRBV12-4 and J is TRBJ2-3, with TRBD2 matching over 15 bases. The V gene end was trimmed by 5 bases and the J gene end by 4 bases; junction bases not matched to a gene: 13. The CDR3 sequence is 19 residues long. The CDR3 loop reads CASSRTSGGAGARADTQYF. CDR3 bases: TGTGCCAGCAGTCGGACTAGCGGGGGGGCCGGGGCGCGGGCAGATACGCAGTATTTT.

A few counts support this clonotype. This chain uses TRBV27 with TRBJ2-5; 9 bases are a match to TRBD1. Germline V gene lookup returns CDR1 MNHEY and CDR2 SMNVEV (reference sequence). The trim removed 5 bases at V and 5 bases at J, leaving 6 bases unmatched. This CDR3 is built from 14 residues. The CDR3 DNA sequence: TGTGCCAGCAGTATACAGGGGGCGAGTGAGACCCAGTACTTC. As protein: CASSIQGASETQYF.

This chain joins TRBV27 and TRBJ2-2; D might be TRBD2 (6 bases). Between the trimmed V and J ends, which lost 5 bases and 2 bases, there was a span of 9 bases. The length of the CDR3 is 14 residues. Germline CDR1 and CDR2: MNHEY and SMNVEV (reference sequence). The CDR3 here is CASSRGSNTGELFF. DNA for the CDR3: TGTGCCAGCAGTCGGGGGAGCAACACCGGGGAGCTGTTTTTT.

The rearrangement uses TRBV20-1 and TRBJ2-1; no clear D gene. The CDR3 has 12 amino acids. Germline V lookup: CDR1 DFQATT, CDR2 SNEGSKA (reference sequence). The ends were cut back, 4 bases at V and 4 bases at J, with 8 bases in the middle. The CDR3 nucleotides read TGCAGTGCTAAGACGGATTACAATGAGCAGTTCTTC. Encoded protein: CSAKTDYNEQFF.

J is TRBJ2-5 and V is TRBV10-3; 10 bases fit TRBD1. V lost 5 bases, J lost 1 base, and 10 bases stayed unmatched. This CDR3 spans 17 amino acids. Germline CDR1 and CDR2: ENHRY and SYGVKD. The CDR3 coding sequence is TGTGCCATCAGTCATCCCGGGGACAGGGGACCCCAAGAGACCCAGTACTTC. Encoded protein: CAISHPGDRGPQETQYF.

This clonotype appeared many times. The V and J genes are TRBV10-3 and TRBJ2-2; D is undetermined. The CDR3 spans 15 residues. Germline values: CDR1 ENHRY, CDR2 SYGVKD. Trimming left V 1 base short and J 0 bases short, with 6 bases between. The CDR3 coding sequence is TGTGCCATCAGTGAGTACCCGCCGAACACCGGGGAGCTGTTTTTT. Residues: CAISEYPPNTGELFF.